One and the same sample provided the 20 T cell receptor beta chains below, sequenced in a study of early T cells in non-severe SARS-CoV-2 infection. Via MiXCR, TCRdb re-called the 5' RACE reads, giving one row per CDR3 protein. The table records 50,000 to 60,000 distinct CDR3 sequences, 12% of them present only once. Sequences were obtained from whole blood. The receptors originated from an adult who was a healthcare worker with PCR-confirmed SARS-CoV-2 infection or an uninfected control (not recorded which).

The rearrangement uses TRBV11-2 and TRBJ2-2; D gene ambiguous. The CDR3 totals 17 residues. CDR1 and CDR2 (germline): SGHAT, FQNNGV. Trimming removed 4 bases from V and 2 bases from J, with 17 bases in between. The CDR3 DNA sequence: TGTGCCAGCAGCTCTCAGATCCACCTAACAAACACCGGGGAGCTGTTTTTT. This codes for CASSSQIHLTNTGELFF.

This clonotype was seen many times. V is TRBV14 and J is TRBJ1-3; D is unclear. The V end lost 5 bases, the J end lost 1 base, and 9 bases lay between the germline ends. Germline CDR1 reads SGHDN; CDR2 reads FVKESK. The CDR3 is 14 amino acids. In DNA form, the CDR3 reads TGTGCCAGCAGCGGACGGCCATCTGGAAACACCATATATTTT. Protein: CASSGRPSGNTIYF.

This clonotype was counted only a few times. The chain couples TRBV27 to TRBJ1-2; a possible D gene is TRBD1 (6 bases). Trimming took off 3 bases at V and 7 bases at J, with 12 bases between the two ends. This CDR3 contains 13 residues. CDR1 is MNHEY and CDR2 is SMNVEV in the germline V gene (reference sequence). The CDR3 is CASSFGGRLGYTF. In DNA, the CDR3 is TGTGCCAGCAGTTTTGGGGGGCGGCTTGGCTACACCTTC.

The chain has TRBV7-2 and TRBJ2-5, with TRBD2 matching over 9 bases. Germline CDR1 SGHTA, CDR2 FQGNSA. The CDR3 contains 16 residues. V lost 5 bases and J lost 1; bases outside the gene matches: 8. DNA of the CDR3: TGTGCCAGCAGCCCTACACCAGCGGGAGGCCAAGAGACCCAGTACTTC. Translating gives CASSPTPAGGQETQYF.

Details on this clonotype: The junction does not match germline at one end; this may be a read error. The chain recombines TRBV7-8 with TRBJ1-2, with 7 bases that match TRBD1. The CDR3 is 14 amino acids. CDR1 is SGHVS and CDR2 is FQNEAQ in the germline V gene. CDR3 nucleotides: TGTGCCAGCAGATTAGCCGGGACAGCGCCTGGCTACACCTTC. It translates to CASRLAGTAPGYTF.

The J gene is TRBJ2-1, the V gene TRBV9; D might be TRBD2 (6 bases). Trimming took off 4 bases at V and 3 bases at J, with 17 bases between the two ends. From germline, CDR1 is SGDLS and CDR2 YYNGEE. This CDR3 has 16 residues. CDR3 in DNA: TGTGCCAGCAGCCCCTTATCCGGGACTTACTACAATGAGCAGTTCTTC. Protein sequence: CASSPLSGTYYNEQFF.

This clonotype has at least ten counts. CDR3 loop: CASSQLASGGSGELFF. The CDR3 nucleotides are TGTGCCAGCAGCCAACTCGCCAGCGGGGGTAGCGGGGAGCTGTTTTTT. The chain employs TRBV4-2 and TRBJ2-2; 8 nucleotides match TRBD2. With V trimmed by 2 bases and J by 7 bases, 9 bases remained unmatched. CDR3 length: 16 amino acids. Germline CDR1 and CDR2: LGHNA and YNFKEQ.

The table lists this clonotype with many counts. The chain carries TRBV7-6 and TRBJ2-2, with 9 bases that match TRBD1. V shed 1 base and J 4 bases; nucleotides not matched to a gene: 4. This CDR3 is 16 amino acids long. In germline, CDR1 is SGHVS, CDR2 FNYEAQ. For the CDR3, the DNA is TGTGCCAGCAGCTTAGGAGCGGGACAGGGCACCGGGGAGCTGTTTTTT. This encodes CASSLGAGQGTGELFF.

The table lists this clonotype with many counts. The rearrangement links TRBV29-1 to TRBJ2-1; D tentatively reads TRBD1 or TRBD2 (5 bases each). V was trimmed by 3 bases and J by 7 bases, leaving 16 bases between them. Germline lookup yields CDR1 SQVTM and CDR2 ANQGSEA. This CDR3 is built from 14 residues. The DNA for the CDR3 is TGCAGCGTTGAGTTGCAGGGAGTGTGGAATGAGCAGTTCTTC. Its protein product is CSVELQGVWNEQFF.

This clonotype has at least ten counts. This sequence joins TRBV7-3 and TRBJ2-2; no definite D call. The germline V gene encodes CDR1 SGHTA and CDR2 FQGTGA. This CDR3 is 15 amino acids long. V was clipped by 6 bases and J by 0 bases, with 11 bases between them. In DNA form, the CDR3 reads TGTGCCAGCAGTTTAGGACCTGCGAACACCGGGGAGCTGTTTTTT. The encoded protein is CASSLGPANTGELFF.

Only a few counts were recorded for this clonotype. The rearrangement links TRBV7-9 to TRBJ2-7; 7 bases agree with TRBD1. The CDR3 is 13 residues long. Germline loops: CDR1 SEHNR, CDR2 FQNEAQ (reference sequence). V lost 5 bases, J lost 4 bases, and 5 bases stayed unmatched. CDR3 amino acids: CASSDDREYEQYF. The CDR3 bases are TGTGCCAGCAGCGATGACAGGGAGTACGAGCAGTACTTC.

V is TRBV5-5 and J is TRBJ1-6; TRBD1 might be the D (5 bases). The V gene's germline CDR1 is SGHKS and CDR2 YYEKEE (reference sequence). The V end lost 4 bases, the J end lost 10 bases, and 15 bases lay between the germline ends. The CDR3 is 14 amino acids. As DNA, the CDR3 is TGTGCCAGCAGCCTCGACAGACGGGGCTCACCCCTCCACTTT. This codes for CASSLDRRGSPLHF.

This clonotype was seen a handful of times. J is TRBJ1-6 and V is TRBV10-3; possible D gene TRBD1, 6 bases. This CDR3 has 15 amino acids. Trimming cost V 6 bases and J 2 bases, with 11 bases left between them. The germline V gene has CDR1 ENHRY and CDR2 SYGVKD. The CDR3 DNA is TGTGCCATCAGCCCTCGGGACACCTATAATTCACCCCTCCACTTT. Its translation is CAISPRDTYNSPLHF.

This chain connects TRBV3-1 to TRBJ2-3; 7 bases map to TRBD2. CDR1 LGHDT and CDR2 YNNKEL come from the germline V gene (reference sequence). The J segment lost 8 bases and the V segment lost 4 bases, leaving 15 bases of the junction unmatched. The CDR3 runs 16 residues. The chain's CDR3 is CASSLAGSGARSTQYF. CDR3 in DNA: TGTGCCAGCAGCCTCGCGGGGAGCGGGGCCAGGAGTACGCAGTATTTT.

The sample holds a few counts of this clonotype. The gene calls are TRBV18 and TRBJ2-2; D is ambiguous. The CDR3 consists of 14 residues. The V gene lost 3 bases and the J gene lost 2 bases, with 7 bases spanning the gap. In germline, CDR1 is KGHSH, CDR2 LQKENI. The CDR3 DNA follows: TGTGCCAGCTCACCGTCGACCAACACCGGGGAGCTGTTTTTT. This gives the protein CASSPSTNTGELFF.

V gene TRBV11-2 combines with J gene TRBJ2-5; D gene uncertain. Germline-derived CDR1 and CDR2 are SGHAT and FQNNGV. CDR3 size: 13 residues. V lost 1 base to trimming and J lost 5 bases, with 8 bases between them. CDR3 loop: CASSLGLRETQYF. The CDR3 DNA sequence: TGTGCCAGCAGCTTAGGGCTCCGGGAGACCCAGTACTTC.

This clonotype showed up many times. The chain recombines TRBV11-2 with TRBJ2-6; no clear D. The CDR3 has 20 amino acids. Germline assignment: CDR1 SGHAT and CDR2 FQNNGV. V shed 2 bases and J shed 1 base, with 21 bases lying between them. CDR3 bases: TGTGCCAGCAGCTTAAGGCCGGCGTGGGATTCCAGTTCTGGGGCCAACGTCCTGACTTTC. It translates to CASSLRPAWDSSSGANVLTF.

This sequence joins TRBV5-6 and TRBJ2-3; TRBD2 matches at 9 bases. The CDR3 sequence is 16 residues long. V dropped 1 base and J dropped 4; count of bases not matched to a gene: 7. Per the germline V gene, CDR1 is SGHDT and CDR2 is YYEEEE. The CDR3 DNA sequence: TGTGCCAGCAGCTTGCTTCGAGCGGGGGGCGCAGATACGCAGTATTTT. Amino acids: CASSLLRAGGADTQYF. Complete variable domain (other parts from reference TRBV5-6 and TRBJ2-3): DAGVTQSPTHLIKTRGQQVTLRCSPKSGHDTVSWYQQALGQGPQFIFQYYEEEERQRGNFPDRFSGHQFPNYSSELNVNALLLGDSALYLCASSLLRAGGADTQYFGPGTRLTVL.

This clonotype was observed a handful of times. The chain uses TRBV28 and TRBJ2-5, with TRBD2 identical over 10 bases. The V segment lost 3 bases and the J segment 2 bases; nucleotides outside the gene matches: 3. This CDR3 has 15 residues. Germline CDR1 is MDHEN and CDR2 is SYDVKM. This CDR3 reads CASSFQRGGQETQYF. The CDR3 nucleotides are TGTGCCAGCAGTTTCCAGCGGGGGGGACAAGAGACCCAGTACTTC.

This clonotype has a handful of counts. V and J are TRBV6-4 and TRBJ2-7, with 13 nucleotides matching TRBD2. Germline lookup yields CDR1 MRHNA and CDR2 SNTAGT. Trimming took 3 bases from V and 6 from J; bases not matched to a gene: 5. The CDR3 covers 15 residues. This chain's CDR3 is CASSEDTSGGAEQYF. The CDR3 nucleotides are TGTGCCAGCAGTGAGGACACTAGCGGGGGGGCCGAGCAGTACTTC.